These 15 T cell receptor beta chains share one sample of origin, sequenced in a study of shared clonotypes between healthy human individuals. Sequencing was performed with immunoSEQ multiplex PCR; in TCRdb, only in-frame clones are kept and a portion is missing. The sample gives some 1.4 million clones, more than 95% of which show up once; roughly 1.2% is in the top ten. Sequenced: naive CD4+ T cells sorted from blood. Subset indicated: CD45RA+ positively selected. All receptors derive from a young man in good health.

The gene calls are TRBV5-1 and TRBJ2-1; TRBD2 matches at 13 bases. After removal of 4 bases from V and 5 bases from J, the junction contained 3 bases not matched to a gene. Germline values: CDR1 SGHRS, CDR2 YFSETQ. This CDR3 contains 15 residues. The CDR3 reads CASSRGLAGDNEQFF. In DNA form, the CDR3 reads TGCGCCAGCAGCAGAGGACTAGCGGGGGACAATGAGCAGTTCTTC.

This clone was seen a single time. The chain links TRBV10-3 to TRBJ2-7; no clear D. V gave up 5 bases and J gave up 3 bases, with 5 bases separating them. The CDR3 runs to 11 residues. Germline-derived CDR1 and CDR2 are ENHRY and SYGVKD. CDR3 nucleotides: TGTGCCATCAGTTCAGGCTACGAGCAGTACTTC. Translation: CAISSGYEQYF.

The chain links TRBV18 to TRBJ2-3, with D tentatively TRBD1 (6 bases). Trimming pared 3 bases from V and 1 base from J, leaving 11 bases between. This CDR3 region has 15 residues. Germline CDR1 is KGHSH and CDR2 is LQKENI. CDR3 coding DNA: TGTGCCAGCTCACCGGCACAGGGAGGCACAGATACGCAGTATTTT. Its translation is CASSPAQGGTDTQYF. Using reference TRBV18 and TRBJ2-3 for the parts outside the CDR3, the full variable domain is NAGVMQNPRHLVRRRGQEARLRCSPMKGHSHVYWYRQLPEEGLKFMVYLQKENIIDESGMPKERFSAEFPKEGPSILRIQQVVRGDSAAYFCASSPAQGGTDTQYFGPGTRLTVL.

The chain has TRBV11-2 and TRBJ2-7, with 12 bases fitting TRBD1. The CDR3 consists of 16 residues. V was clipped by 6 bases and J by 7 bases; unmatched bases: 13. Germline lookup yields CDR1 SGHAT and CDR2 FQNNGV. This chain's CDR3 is CASRESGTGGWGEQYF. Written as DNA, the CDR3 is TGTGCCAGCAGGGAATCCGGGACAGGGGGCTGGGGGGAGCAGTACTTC.

The CDR3 here is CASSLQPTGFGANVLTF. The CDR3 region has the DNA TGTGCCAGCAGCCTCCAGCCGACAGGGTTTGGGGCCAACGTCCTGACTTTC. The chain joins TRBV7-2 to TRBJ2-6; TRBD1 agrees at 7 bases. The junction had 10 bases not matched to a gene; V was cut back by 5 bases and J by 3 bases. Germline-derived CDR1 and CDR2 are SGHTA and FQGNSA. CDR3 length equals 17 residues.

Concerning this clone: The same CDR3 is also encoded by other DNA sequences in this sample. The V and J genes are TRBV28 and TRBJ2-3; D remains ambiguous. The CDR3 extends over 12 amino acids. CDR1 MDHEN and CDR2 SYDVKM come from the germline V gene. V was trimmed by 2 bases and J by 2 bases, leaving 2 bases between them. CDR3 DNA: TGTGCCAGCAGTTTAATCACAGATACGCAGTATTTT. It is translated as CASSLITDTQYF.

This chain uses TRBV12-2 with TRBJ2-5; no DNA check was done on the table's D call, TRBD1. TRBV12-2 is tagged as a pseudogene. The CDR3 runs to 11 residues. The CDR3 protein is CAVDRQETQYF. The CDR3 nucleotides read TGTGCAGTGGACAGACAAGAGACCCAGTACTTC.

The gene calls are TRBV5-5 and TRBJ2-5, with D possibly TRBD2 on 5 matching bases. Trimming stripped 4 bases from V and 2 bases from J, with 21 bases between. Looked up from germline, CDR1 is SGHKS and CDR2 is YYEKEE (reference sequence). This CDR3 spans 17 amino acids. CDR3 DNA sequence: TGTGCCAGCAGCCCCTTGGTGGGCGCAGGAGGACAAGAGACCCAGTACTTC. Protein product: CASSPLVGAGGQETQYF. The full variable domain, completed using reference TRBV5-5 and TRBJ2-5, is DAGVTQSPTHLIKTRGQQVTLRCSPISGHKSVSWYQQVLGQGPQFIFQYYEKEERGRGNFPDRFSARQFPNYSSELNVNALLLGDSALYLCASSPLVGAGGQETQYFGPGTRLLVL.

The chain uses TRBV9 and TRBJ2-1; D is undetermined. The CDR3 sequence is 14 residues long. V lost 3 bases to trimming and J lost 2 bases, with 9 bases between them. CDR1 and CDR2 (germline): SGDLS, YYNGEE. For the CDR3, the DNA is TGTGCCAGCAGCGACCGGGCGACCTACAATGAGCAGTTCTTC. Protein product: CASSDRATYNEQFF.

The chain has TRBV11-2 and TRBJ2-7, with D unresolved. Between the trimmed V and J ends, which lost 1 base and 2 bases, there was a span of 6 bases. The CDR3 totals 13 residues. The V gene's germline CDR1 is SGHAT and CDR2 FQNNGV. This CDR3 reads CASSLAAAYEQYF. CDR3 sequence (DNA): TGTGCCAGCAGCTTAGCGGCGGCCTACGAGCAGTACTTC.

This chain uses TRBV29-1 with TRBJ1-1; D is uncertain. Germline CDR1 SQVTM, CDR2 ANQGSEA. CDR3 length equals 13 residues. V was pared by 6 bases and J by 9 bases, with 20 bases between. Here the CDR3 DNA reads TGCAGCGTGGCCTTTAAGGCCTCAGGAAAAGCTTTCTTT. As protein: CSVAFKASGKAFF.

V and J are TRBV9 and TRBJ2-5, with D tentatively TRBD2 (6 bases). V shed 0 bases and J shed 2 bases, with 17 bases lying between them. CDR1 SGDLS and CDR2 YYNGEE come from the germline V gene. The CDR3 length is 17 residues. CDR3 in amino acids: CASSVGSPGTLQETQYF. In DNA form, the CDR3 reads TGTGCCAGCAGCGTAGGGAGCCCCGGGACTCTACAAGAGACCCAGTACTTC.

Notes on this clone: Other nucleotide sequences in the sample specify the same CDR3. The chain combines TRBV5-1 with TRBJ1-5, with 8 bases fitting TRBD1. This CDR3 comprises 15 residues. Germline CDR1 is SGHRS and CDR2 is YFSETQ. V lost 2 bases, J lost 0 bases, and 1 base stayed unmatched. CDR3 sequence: CASSLGQGSNQPQHF. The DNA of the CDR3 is TGCGCCAGCAGCTTAGGACAGGGTAGCAATCAGCCCCAGCATTTT.

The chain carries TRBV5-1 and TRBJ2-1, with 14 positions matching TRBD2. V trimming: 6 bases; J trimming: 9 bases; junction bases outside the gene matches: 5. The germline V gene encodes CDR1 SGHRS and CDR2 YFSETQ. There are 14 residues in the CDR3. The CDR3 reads CASKGLAGDSEQFF. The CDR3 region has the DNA TGCGCCAGCAAGGGACTAGCGGGAGACAGTGAGCAGTTCTTC.

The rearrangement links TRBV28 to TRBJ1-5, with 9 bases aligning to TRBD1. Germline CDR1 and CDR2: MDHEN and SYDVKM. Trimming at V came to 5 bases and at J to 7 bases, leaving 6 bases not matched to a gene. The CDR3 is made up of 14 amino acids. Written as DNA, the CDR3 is TGTGCCAGCAGTATACAGGGGGCTGGGCAGCCCCAGCATTTT. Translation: CASSIQGAGQPQHF.